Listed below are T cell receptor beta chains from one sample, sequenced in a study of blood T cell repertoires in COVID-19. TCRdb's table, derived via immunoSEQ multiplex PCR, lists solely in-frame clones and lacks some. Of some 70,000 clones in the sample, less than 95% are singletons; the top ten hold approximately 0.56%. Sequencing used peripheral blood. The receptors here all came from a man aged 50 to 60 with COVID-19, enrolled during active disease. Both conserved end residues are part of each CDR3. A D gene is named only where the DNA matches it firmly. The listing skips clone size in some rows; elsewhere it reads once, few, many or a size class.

CDR3: CASTKGLVNTEAFF
DNA: TGTGCCAGCACGAAGGGACTGGTGAACACTGAAGCTTTCTTT
J: TRBJ1-1
D: -
size: -
V: TRBV6-5

CDR3: CASKRRDGNTGELFF
DNA: TGTGCCAGCAAGAGGAGGGATGGAAACACCGGGGAGCTGTTTTTT
J: TRBJ2-2
D: -
size: -
V: TRBV5-5

CDR3: CASSEARGQGGYF
DNA: TGTGCCAGCAGTGAAGCGAGGGGACAGGGAGGGTATTTT
J: TRBJ2-3
D: TRBD1
size: -
V: TRBV2

CDR3: CASSSWTGAAKLFF
DNA: TGTGCCAGCAGTTCGTGGACAGGGGCGGCAAAACTGTTTTTT
J: TRBJ1-4
D: TRBD1
size: few
V: TRBV6-5

CDR3: CAWSVRGLHTGELFF
DNA: TGTGCCTGGAGTGTCCGGGGACTACACACCGGGGAGCTGTTTTTT
J: TRBJ2-2
D: TRBD2
size: once
V: TRBV30

CDR3: CASSLVQGPNYGYTF
DNA: TGCGCCAGCAGCCTGGTCCAGGGTCCTAACTATGGCTACACCTTC
J: TRBJ1-2
D: -
size: -
V: TRBV5-1

CDR3: CATSREKGRGMNTEAFF
DNA: TGTGCCACCAGCAGGGAAAAGGGCAGGGGCATGAACACTGAAGCTTTCTTT
J: TRBJ1-1
D: -
size: once
V: TRBV15

CDR3: CASSPGLAGTYEQYF
DNA: TGTGCCAGCAGCCCGGGACTAGCGGGGACCTACGAGCAGTACTTC
J: TRBJ2-7
D: TRBD2
size: -
V: TRBV5-6

CDR3: CASSQGIGNTIYF
DNA: TGTGCCAGCAGCCAAGGTATTGGAAACACCATATATTTT
J: TRBJ1-3
D: -
size: -
V: TRBV3-1/TRBV3-2

CDR3: CASSLGASGFSYEQYF
DNA: TGCGCCAGCAGCTTGGGAGCTAGCGGCTTTTCCTACGAGCAGTACTTC
J: TRBJ2-7
D: TRBD2
size: once
V: TRBV5-1

CDR3: CASSPRTQQASYEQYF
DNA: TGTGCCAGCTCACCCAGGACTCAGCAAGCGTCCTACGAGCAGTACTTC
J: TRBJ2-7
D: -
size: -
V: TRBV18

CDR3: CASSPDREDGYTF
DNA: TGTGCCAGCTCACCAGACAGAGAAGATGGCTACACCTTC
J: TRBJ1-2
D: -
size: -
V: TRBV18

CDR3: CASSHGGNNEQFF
DNA: TGTGCCAGCAGCCATGGGGGGAACAATGAGCAGTTCTTC
J: TRBJ2-1
D: -
size: -
V: TRBV27

CDR3: CASSLDAGQGNQPQHF
DNA: TGCGCCAGCAGCTTGGATGCCGGACAGGGAAATCAGCCCCAGCATTTT
J: TRBJ1-5
D: TRBD1
size: -
V: TRBV5-1

CDR3: CSVDRNSAETQYF
DNA: TGCAGCGTTGACAGGAACTCCGCGGAGACCCAGTACTTC
J: TRBJ2-5
D: -
size: once
V: TRBV29-1

CDR3: CASSPGGHQPQHF
DNA: TGTGCCAGCAGCCCAGGGGGCCACCAGCCCCAGCATTTT
J: TRBJ1-5
D: TRBD1
size: -
V: TRBV7-2

CDR3: CASSGGRVYGYTF
DNA: TGTGCCAGTAGTGGCGGCAGGGTCTATGGCTACACCTTC
J: TRBJ1-2
D: -
size: -
V: TRBV19

CDR3: CASSESGPTDTQYF
DNA: TGCGCCAGCAGTGAGAGTGGGCCCACAGATACGCAGTATTTT
J: TRBJ2-3
D: -
size: -
V: TRBV10-2

CDR3: CASSPGRTSYEQYF
DNA: TGTGCCAGCAGTCCCGGGAGAACCTCCTACGAGCAGTACTTC
J: TRBJ2-7
D: -
size: -
V: TRBV3-1/TRBV3-2

CDR3: CASSLRAGGSLTEAFF
DNA: TGCGCCAGCAGCTTGAGGGCAGGGGGCTCCCTCACTGAAGCTTTCTTT
J: TRBJ1-1
D: TRBD1
size: -
V: TRBV5-1

CDR3: CASSFQGRGEAFF
DNA: TGCGCCAGCAGCTTTCAGGGGCGAGGTGAAGCTTTCTTT
J: TRBJ1-1
D: -
size: -
V: TRBV5-1

CDR3: CASSQSGRATNEQFF
DNA: TGCGCCAGCAGCCAAAGCGGGAGGGCCACCAATGAGCAGTTCTTC
J: TRBJ2-1
D: TRBD2
size: -
V: TRBV4-3

CDR3: CASSPRTSGNTGELFF
DNA: TGTGCCAGCTCACCACGGACTAGCGGTAACACCGGGGAGCTGTTTTTT
J: TRBJ2-2
D: TRBD2
size: -
V: TRBV18

CDR3: CASSPWTSGTGEQFF
DNA: TGTGCCAGCAGCCCATGGACTAGCGGGACGGGTGAGCAGTTCTTC
J: TRBJ2-1
D: TRBD2
size: -
V: TRBV7-2

CDR3: CASSLQGRQFF
DNA: TGTGCCAGCAGCTTACAGGGGAGGCAGTTCTTC
J: TRBJ2-1
D: -
size: -
V: TRBV7-2

CDR3: CASSLGYELFF
DNA: TGTGCCAGTAGTCTCGGGTACGAACTGTTTTTT
J: TRBJ1-4
D: -
size: -
V: TRBV19

CDR3: CASSSKGLARYQETQYF
DNA: TGTGCCAGCAGCTCGAAAGGACTAGCGAGGTACCAAGAGACCCAGTACTTC
J: TRBJ2-5
D: TRBD2
size: -
V: TRBV11-2

CDR3: CASSRANYGYTF
DNA: TGTGCCAGTAGTCGGGCTAACTATGGCTACACCTTC
J: TRBJ1-2
D: -
size: -
V: TRBV19

CDR3: CASSLGPDNEQFF
DNA: TGTGCCAGCAGCTTAGGTCCAGACAATGAGCAGTTCTTC
J: TRBJ2-1
D: -
size: -
V: TRBV11-3

CDR3: CASRRGAGNYNEQFF
DNA: TGTGCCAGCAGGCGCGGGGCCGGGAACTACAATGAGCAGTTCTTC
J: TRBJ2-1
D: -
size: -
V: TRBV5-8

CDR3: CASSLGATSEQFF
DNA: TGTGCCAGCAGCTTAGGGGCGACTAGCGAGCAGTTCTTC
J: TRBJ2-1
D: TRBD2
size: -
V: TRBV11-1

CDR3: CASSRTSPYEQYF
DNA: TGTGCCAGCAGTCGGACTTCTCCCTACGAGCAGTACTTC
J: TRBJ2-7
D: -
size: -
V: TRBV12-3/TRBV12-4

CDR3: CASSQEGTGDRGDEKLFF
DNA: TGCGCCAGCAGCCAAGAAGGGACGGGGGACAGGGGTGATGAAAAACTGTTTTTT
J: TRBJ1-4
D: TRBD1
size: -
V: TRBV4-3

CDR3: CAITPGQSSYEQYF
DNA: TGTGCCATCACCCCGGGACAGAGCTCCTACGAGCAGTACTTC
J: TRBJ2-7
D: TRBD1
size: -
V: TRBV10-3

CDR3: CASSPGTGAYEQYF
DNA: TGTGCCAGCAGCCCCGGGACAGGGGCCTACGAGCAGTACTTC
J: TRBJ2-7
D: TRBD1
size: -
V: TRBV5-4

CDR3: CASSPVGQGTEAFF
DNA: TGTGCCAGCTCACCTGTGGGCCAGGGCACTGAAGCTTTCTTT
J: TRBJ1-1
D: -
size: -
V: TRBV18

CDR3: CASSGRAGERGEQFF
DNA: TGTGCCAGCAGTGGTCGAGCGGGAGAACGGGGTGAGCAGTTCTTC
J: TRBJ2-1
D: TRBD2
size: -
V: TRBV2

CDR3: CASSLASGTGFYEQYF
DNA: TGTGCCAGCAGCCTGGCTTCCGGGACAGGGTTCTACGAGCAGTACTTC
J: TRBJ2-7
D: TRBD1
size: -
V: TRBV7-2

CDR3: CASSAGLAGVLLSTDTQYF
DNA: TGCGCCAGCAGCGCCGGACTAGCGGGAGTCCTCCTCAGCACAGATACGCAGTATTTT
J: TRBJ2-3
D: TRBD2
size: -
V: TRBV4-3

CDR3: CASKPGQGANTEAFF
DNA: TGTGCCAGCAAGCCGGGACAGGGGGCGAACACTGAAGCTTTCTTT
J: TRBJ1-1
D: TRBD1
size: -
V: TRBV19

CDR3: CASRSEINEQFF
DNA: TGTGCCAGCAGGTCGGAGATCAATGAGCAGTTCTTC
J: TRBJ2-1
D: -
size: -
V: TRBV12-3/TRBV12-4

CDR3: CASSPGTGGNYGYTF
DNA: TGTGCCAGCTCACCCGGGACAGGGGGAAACTATGGCTACACCTTC
J: TRBJ1-2
D: TRBD1
size: -
V: TRBV18

CDR3: CSASPPTGQPYSNQPQHF
DNA: TGCAGTGCCAGTCCCCCGACCGGACAACCTTATAGCAATCAGCCCCAGCATTTT
J: TRBJ1-5
D: -
size: few
V: TRBV20-1

CDR3: CASRSNYEQYF
DNA: TGTGCCAGCAGATCAAACTACGAGCAGTACTTC
J: TRBJ2-7
D: -
size: few
V: TRBV28

CDR3: CASSAQGVGGTDTQYF
DNA: TGTGCCAGCAGCGCACAGGGGGTTGGTGGCACAGATACGCAGTATTTT
J: TRBJ2-3
D: TRBD1
size: -
V: TRBV9